The 29 T cell receptor beta chains in this list originate from one sample, sequenced in a study of T-cell memory formation after mild COVID-19. Via MiXCR, TCRdb re-called the 5' RACE reads, giving one row per CDR3 protein. There are approximately 290,000 distinct CDR3 sequences in the sample; 8% to 10% occur only once, and about 20% lies in the top ten. The sequenced sample consisted of PBMCs or a T cell subset sorted from them (not recorded which). These TCRs come from a man aged 18-30 years who had mild COVID-19 (a few samples of this study predate the infection). Cell type and time point are not known.

This clonotype has at least ten counts. V gene TRBV7-8 combines with J gene TRBJ2-2, with 9 bases aligning to TRBD1. After removal of 2 bases from V and 4 bases from J, the junction contained 8 bases not matched to a gene. The CDR3 totals 17 residues. CDR1 and CDR2 (germline): SGHVS, FQNEAQ. CDR3 coding DNA: TGTGCCAGCAGCTTACCAACCGGGACAGGGACCACCGGGGAGCTGTTTTTT. Amino acid sequence: CASSLPTGTGTTGELFF.

This clonotype showed up just a few times. The V gene is TRBV6-6, the J gene TRBJ2-5, with D tentatively TRBD2 (6 bases). CDR1 and CDR2 (germline): MNHNY, SVGAGI (reference sequence). CDR3 length equals 17 residues. V was cut by 5 bases and J by 4 bases, with 23 bases left in between. The CDR3 DNA reads TGTGCCAGCAGTCCTCGCCTACCGGGCCCCGGGGGAGAGACCCAGTACTTC. Its protein product is CASSPRLPGPGGETQYF.

This sequence joins TRBV11-2 and TRBJ2-7; TRBD1 is a possible D gene (6 bases). Trimming cost V 1 base and J 6 bases, with 10 bases left between them. The V gene's germline CDR1 is SGHAT and CDR2 FQNNGV. The CDR3 runs to 13 residues. CDR3 protein: CASSLAGVSEQYV. For the CDR3, the DNA is TGTGCCAGCAGCTTAGCAGGGGTTAGCGAGCAGTACGTC.

This rearrangement joins TRBV7-3 to TRBJ1-1; D is unclear. Trimming removed 3 bases from V and 3 bases from J, with 11 bases in between. The CDR3 is 14 amino acids. Per germline, CDR1 SGHTA and CDR2 FQGTGA. CDR3 sequence (DNA): TGTGCCAGCAGCTTCAACCACGGAGACACTGAAGCTTTCTTT. Protein product: CASSFNHGDTEAFF.

This clonotype occurred a few times. The CDR3 protein is CASSRVGVRGYTF. CDR3 coding DNA: TGTGCCAGCAGCCGGGTTGGAGTTCGGGGCTACACCTTC. The chain couples TRBV4-2 to TRBJ1-2, with D hard to call. CDR1 and CDR2 (germline): LGHNA, YNFKEQ. Between the trimmed V and J ends, which lost 4 bases and 8 bases, there was a span of 14 bases. The CDR3 extends over 13 amino acids.

This clonotype was observed a handful of times. The J gene is TRBJ1-1, the V gene TRBV20-1, with TRBD1 as a possible D gene (6 bases). The V end lost 3 bases, the J end lost 4 bases, and 15 bases lay between the germline ends. The CDR3 is made up of 14 amino acids. Germline V lookup: CDR1 DFQATT, CDR2 SNEGSKA (reference sequence). The CDR3 sequence is CSARLQGITTEAFF. Written as DNA, the CDR3 is TGCAGTGCTAGGCTTCAGGGGATTACCACTGAAGCTTTCTTT.

This clonotype was seen a few times. The rearrangement uses TRBV4-1 and TRBJ2-5; 8 bases match TRBD2. CDR1 and CDR2 from the germline V gene are MGHRA and YSYEKL. V was clipped by 0 bases and J by 5 bases; unmatched bases: 11. The CDR3 totals 17 residues. Written as DNA, the CDR3 is TGCGCCAGCAGCCAAGATCGAGGAACCGGGGGGGCGGAGACCCAGTACTTC. Amino acid sequence: CASSQDRGTGGAETQYF.

This chain links TRBV24-1 with TRBJ2-7, with a tentative D call TRBD1 (6 bases). Germline CDR1 KGHDR, CDR2 SFDVKD. CDR3 length: 14 residues. Trimming removed 0 bases at V and 4 bases at J, with 9 bases between. The DNA for the CDR3 is TGTGCCACCAGTGATTTGCACAGGGCTTACGAGCAGTACGTC. It translates to CATSDLHRAYEQYV.

This chain links TRBV6-5 with TRBJ2-3; D is perhaps TRBD1 (5 bases). Germline V gene data show CDR1 as MNHEY and CDR2 as SVGAGI. Between the trimmed V and J ends, which lost 4 bases and 2 bases, there was a span of 13 bases. The CDR3 is 15 amino acids. The CDR3 coding sequence is TGTGCCAGCAGTTTCGTTCGGACACCCACAGATACGCAGTATTTT. This gives the protein CASSFVRTPTDTQYF.

This clonotype appeared a few times. V is TRBV6-2 or TRBV6-3 and J is TRBJ1-2; D gene uncertain. There are 13 residues in the CDR3. CDR1 and CDR2 (germline): MNHEY, SVGEGT. With 2 bases removed from V and 4 bases from J, the gap between germline ends came to 8 bases. The CDR3 loop reads CASSYTPTYGYTF. CDR3 nucleotides: TGTGCCAGCAGTTACACCCCCACCTATGGCTACACCTTC.

This clonotype has a count of ten or more. The chain carries TRBV7-2 and TRBJ2-3; possibly TRBD2 for D (5 bases). V dropped 2 bases and J dropped 4 bases, with 10 bases sitting between them. The CDR3 runs to 14 residues. The V gene's germline CDR1 is SGHTA and CDR2 FQGNSA. The DNA of the CDR3 is TGTGCCAGCAGCTTAACGGAGGTCGCAGATACGCAGTATTTT. Translation gives CASSLTEVADTQYF.

The chain is built from TRBV5-1 and TRBJ1-5, with TRBD1 identical over 12 bases. V was pared by 4 bases and J by 7 bases, with 9 bases of the junction left unmatched. Germline CDR1 SGHRS, CDR2 YFSETQ. This CDR3 has 16 residues. The CDR3 region has the DNA TGCGCCAGCAGCCCCGGGACAGGGGGCGTCGGACAGCCCCAGCATTTT. Protein: CASSPGTGGVGQPQHF.

This clonotype has a count of ten or more. This chain links TRBV6-1 with TRBJ2-5; TRBD2 matches 8 bases. Germline V lookup: CDR1 MNHNS, CDR2 SASEGT. V lost 7 bases and J lost 2; bases outside the gene matches: 9. This CDR3 contains 15 residues. The CDR3 DNA follows: TGTGCCAGCACCTACCTTAGCGGGGAACAAGAGACCCAGTACTTC. Translated, it gives CASTYLSGEQETQYF.

This clonotype was seen more than once but under ten times. The rearrangement uses TRBV3-1 and TRBJ2-5, with 10 bases matching TRBD2. Per germline, CDR1 LGHDT and CDR2 YNNKEL (reference sequence). The CDR3 extends over 16 amino acids. V shed 1 base and J 4 bases; nucleotides not matched to a gene: 6. CDR3 sequence reads: CASSQGSGGAGETQYF. CDR3 coding DNA: TGTGCCAGCAGCCAAGGCAGCGGGGGGGCCGGAGAGACCCAGTACTTC.

This clonotype was seen a handful of times. The chain carries TRBV7-2 and TRBJ1-2; TRBD1 might be the D (6 bases). The CDR3 contains 13 residues. Germline assignment: CDR1 SGHTA and CDR2 FQGNSA. The V and J ends lost 4 bases and 8 bases respectively, with 14 bases between them. In nucleotides, the CDR3 is TGTGCCAGCAGCTCGAGGACAGTCTGGGGCTACACCTTC. Amino acid sequence: CASSSRTVWGYTF.

The chain links TRBV7-8 to TRBJ2-7; the match to TRBD1 covers 8 bases. V lost 0 bases to trimming and J lost 0 bases; unmatched junction nucleotides: 4. There are 16 residues in the CDR3. CDR1 SGHVS and CDR2 FQNEAQ come from the germline V gene. CDR3 DNA sequence: TGTGCCAGCAGCTTAGCGGACAGGGAAAACTCCTACGAGCAGTACTTC. As protein: CASSLADRENSYEQYF.

The chain carries TRBV28 and TRBJ2-1; the D gene could be TRBD1 or TRBD2 (5 bases each). The CDR3 has 12 amino acids. Germline V gives CDR1 MDHEN, CDR2 SYDVKM. V lost 9 bases and J lost 7, with 13 bases in between. The CDR3 region is CASGVGGNEQFF. DNA for the CDR3: TGTGCCAGTGGGGTTGGGGGAAATGAGCAGTTCTTC.

V usage is TRBV20-1 and J usage is TRBJ2-1; TRBD2 might be the D (7 bases). The germline gives CDR1 DFQATT, CDR2 SNEGSKA (reference sequence). The CDR3 totals 15 residues. V lost 6 bases, J lost 4 bases, and 19 bases lay in between. The DNA for the CDR3 is TGCAGTGCCGGGGGGCCGGGGGGCCGATACAATGAGCAGTTCTTC. This sequence encodes CSAGGPGGRYNEQFF.

The J gene is TRBJ2-1, the V gene TRBV5-1; tentatively, D is TRBD2 (5 bases). This CDR3 has 12 amino acids. CDR1 and CDR2 (germline): SGHRS, YFSETQ. The germline V and J ends were trimmed by 4 bases and 7 bases, with 9 bases remaining between them. Written as DNA, the CDR3 is TGCGCCAGCAGCCAACGGGGAAATGAGCAGTTCTTC. Protein sequence: CASSQRGNEQFF.

As concerns this clonotype: Without the conserved terminal phenylalanine or tryptophan, this CDR3 likely stems from a read error. V is TRBV28 and J is TRBJ2-1, with TRBD1 identical over 8 bases. In germline, CDR1 is MDHEN, CDR2 SYDVKM. The CDR3 has 15 amino acids. Trimming cost V 6 bases and J 7 bases; bases outside gene matches: 11. The CDR3 loop reads CASRGMAGGRNEQFL. The DNA for the CDR3 is TGTGCCAGCAGGGGGATGGCAGGGGGCAGGAATGAGCAGTTCTTA.

The chain has TRBV4-3 and TRBJ2-1; 11 nucleotides match TRBD2. Trimming took 4 bases from V and 12 from J; bases not matched to a gene: 8. CDR1 LGHNA and CDR2 YSLEER come from the germline V gene. The CDR3 length is 14 residues. The CDR3 protein is CASSRYGLAGGQFF. The CDR3 bases are TGCGCCAGCAGCCGTTACGGGCTAGCGGGGGGGCAGTTCTTC.

CDR3 region: CASSSDTGVINEQFF. CDR3 bases: TGCGCCAGCAGCTCAGATACCGGGGTGATCAATGAGCAGTTCTTC. The chain has TRBV5-1 and TRBJ2-1; D possibly corresponds to TRBD2 (5 bases). CDR3 length: 15 amino acids. Trimming cost V 3 bases and J 6 bases, with 16 bases left between them. The germline CDR1 and CDR2 sequences are SGHRS and YFSETQ. The complete variable domain, with remaining parts taken from reference TRBV5-1 and TRBJ2-1, reads KAGVTQTPRYLIKTRGQQVTLSCSPISGHRSVSWYQQTPGQGLQFLFEYFSETQRNKGNFPGRFSGRQFSNSRSEMNVSTLELGDSALYLCASSSDTGVINEQFFGPGTRLTVL.

The chain uses TRBV7-9 and TRBJ2-7, with TRBD1 matching over 8 bases. With V trimmed by 5 bases and J by 4 bases, 7 bases remained unmatched. Germline assignment: CDR1 SEHNR and CDR2 FQNEAQ (reference sequence). The CDR3 has 14 amino acids. CDR3 protein: CASSTGGGSYEQYF. Here the CDR3 DNA reads TGTGCCAGCAGCACAGGGGGTGGTAGTTACGAGCAGTACTTC.

This clonotype has a handful of counts. The rearrangement links TRBV5-1 to TRBJ2-2, with D uncertain. The CDR3 length is 12 residues. Germline-derived CDR1 and CDR2 are SGHRS and YFSETQ. Trimming took 1 base from V and 7 from J, leaving 5 bases between them. CDR3 in DNA: TGCGCCAGCAGCTTGATCGGCGGGGAGCTGTTTTTT. Its protein is CASSLIGGELFF.

This clonotype was recorded a few times. Written as DNA, the CDR3 is TGTGCCAGCAGCCAATCACAGGGGAGGGGCACAGATACGCAGTATTTT. Translated, it gives CASSQSQGRGTDTQYF. The chain is built from TRBV4-2 and TRBJ2-3; D might be TRBD1 or TRBD2, each matching 7 bases. Germline values: CDR1 LGHNA, CDR2 YNFKEQ. Deletions cut 2 bases from V and 1 base from J, with 13 bases between. This CDR3 is built from 16 residues.

The rearrangement links TRBV5-1 to TRBJ1-1, with a weak D call TRBD1 (6 bases). CDR1 is SGHRS, CDR2 YFSETQ, per germline. V dropped 2 bases and J dropped 1 base, with 12 bases sitting between them. The CDR3 has 15 residues. The CDR3 sequence is CASSFGGPRNTEAFF. CDR3 in DNA: TGCGCCAGCAGCTTCGGGGGGCCGCGGAACACTGAAGCTTTCTTT.

This clonotype was seen only a few times. The chain has TRBV7-8 and TRBJ1-4, with a weak D call TRBD1 (5 bases). The V end lost 5 bases, the J end lost 5 bases, and 24 bases lay between the germline ends. This CDR3 contains 18 residues. Germline V lookup: CDR1 SGHVS, CDR2 FQNEAQ. CDR3 amino acids: CASSPRQSRSLQNEKLFF. The CDR3 nucleotides read TGTGCCAGCAGCCCCCGACAGAGTCGTAGCCTTCAAAATGAAAAACTGTTTTTT.

This clonotype was recorded a few times. This chain links TRBV15 with TRBJ1-1; possibly TRBD1 for D (6 bases). Germline V gene sequence: CDR1 LNHNV, CDR2 YYDKDF (reference sequence). The CDR3 length is 14 residues. The ends were cut back, 8 bases at V and 1 base at J, with 14 bases in the middle. CDR3 region: CATEEDRGNTEAFF. The CDR3 coding sequence is TGTGCCACCGAAGAGGACAGAGGGAACACTGAAGCTTTCTTT.

This clonotype was seen many times. A junction boundary mismatches the germline segment, possibly from a read error. The rearrangement links TRBV7-7 to TRBJ1-1; 9 nucleotides line up with TRBD1. Germline V gene lookup returns CDR1 SSHAT and CDR2 FNYEAQ (reference sequence). This CDR3 spans 18 amino acids. The DNA for the CDR3 is TGTGCTAGCAGATGGGACAGGGAGGGGAGCGGGATGAACACTGAAGCTTTCTTT. Translated, it gives CASRWDREGSGMNTEAFF. The full variable domain, in which reference TRBV7-7 and TRBJ1-1 provide the parts outside the CDR3, is GAGVSQSPRYKVTKRGQDVTLRCDPISSHATLYWYQQALGQGPEFLTYFNYEAQPDKSGLPSDRFSAERPEGSISTLTIQRTEQRDSAMYRCASRWDREGSGMNTEAFFGQGTRLTVV.